What follows describes a single TCR beta chain. No antigen is known for it. This table comes from immunoSEQ multiplex PCR, and its TCRdb copy is limited to in-frame clones, with some not included. This sample has about 81,000 clones, with around 80% found just once. Autoimmune disease history or systemic immunosuppression led to patient exclusion. The sample is drawn from a study of OX40 agonist ivuxolimab in advanced cancers. The study, taken as a whole, reports: At doses 0.1 to 3.0 mg/kg, CD4+ and CD8+ clones expanded.

The CDR3 runs to 12 residues. Unmatched junction bases numbered 4, after V lost 11 bases and J lost 1 base. Germline loops: CDR1 MNHNY, CDR2 SVGAGI (reference sequence). The origin of this receptor is an adult with an advanced solid tumor such as melanoma, head and neck, liver or kidney cancer. J is TRBJ2-7 and V is TRBV6-6; 8 bases fit TRBD1. The sample consisted of CD4+ or CD8+ T cells sorted from blood, taken in a trial of the OX40 agonist ivuxolimab. CDR3 residues: CAARTGSYEQYF. In nucleotides, the CDR3 is TGTGCCGCCCGGACAGGGTCCTACGAGCAGTACTTC.